A selection of T cell receptor beta chains follows, all from one sample in a study of T-cell memory formation after mild COVID-19. TCRdb reprocessed the 5' RACE reads with MiXCR, giving one entry per CDR3 protein. The sample includes some 57,000 distinct CDR3 sequences, 12% of them seen just once. Input material: PBMCs or a T cell subset sorted from them (not recorded which). All receptors derive from a young man who had mild COVID-19 (a few samples of this study predate the infection). Cell type and time point are not known. The CDR3 runs from the conserved cysteine through the conserved F or W. D genes are given only for firm matches. Some rows mark clone size as missing; the rest say once, few, many or name a class of expanded clone.

TRBD1	NA	TRBV28	TRBJ1-2	CASSWTGVEDYGYTF	TGTGCCAGCAGTTGGACAGGGGTAGAGGACTATGGCTACACCTTC
NA	NA	TRBV6-4	TRBJ2-2	CASSSRTGELFF	TGTGCCAGCAGTTCGAGAACCGGGGAGCTGTTTTTT
NA	many	TRBV2	TRBJ2-5	CASTRQTQETQYF	TGTGCCAGCACCAGACAGACCCAAGAGACCCAGTACTTC
NA	few	TRBV6-2/TRBV6-3	TRBJ2-3	CASVAGGTDTQYF	TGTGCCAGCGTCGCAGGAGGGACAGATACGCAGTATTTT
NA	many	TRBV6-6	TRBJ1-1	CASTRQAYTEAFF	TGTGCCAGCACAAGACAGGCCTACACTGAAGCTTTCTTT
NA	NA	TRBV6-5	TRBJ1-1	CASTGGYTEAFF	TGTGCCAGTACCGGGGGGTACACTGAAGCTTTCTTT
TRBD2	few	TRBV7-2	TRBJ2-1	CASSTHPAGGLYNEQFF	TGTGCCAGCAGCACCCACCCAGCGGGGGGGCTCTACAATGAGCAGTTCTTC
NA	NA	TRBV7-8	TRBJ2-1	CASSIQYRDTNEQFF	TGTGCCAGCAGCATACAATACCGGGACACCAATGAGCAGTTCTTC
NA	many	TRBV4-3	TRBJ2-1	CASSHLGHTSYNEQFF	TGCGCCAGCAGCCACCTCGGACACACCTCCTACAATGAGCAGTTCTTC
NA	NA	TRBV4-1	TRBJ1-3	CASSKEGNTIYF	TGCGCCAGCAGCAAGGAGGGAAACACCATATATTTT
NA	NA	TRBV24-1	TRBJ2-2	CATSERNRAGELFF	TGTGCCACCAGTGAGCGAAACAGGGCCGGGGAGCTGTTTTTT
NA	many	TRBV29-1	TRBJ2-5	CSVGRSQETQYF	TGCAGCGTTGGGAGGAGCCAAGAGACCCAGTACTTC
TRBD2	few	TRBV6-4	TRBJ2-1	CASSDSQRGTSNEQFF	TGTGCCAGCAGTGACTCGCAGCGGGGGACTTCTAATGAGCAGTTCTTC
NA	few	TRBV15	TRBJ2-1	CATSRERTVSNEQFF	TGTGCCACCAGCAGAGAGAGGACAGTCTCCAATGAGCAGTTCTTC
TRBD1	NA	TRBV5-6	TRBJ1-2	CASSQDRGLNYGYTF	TGTGCCAGCAGTCAGGACAGGGGTTTAAACTATGGCTACACCTTC
NA	many	TRBV27	TRBJ2-3	CASSRDGLSTDTQYF	TGTGCCAGCAGTCGGGACGGGTTGTCCACAGATACGCAGTATTTT
NA	few	TRBV7-2	TRBJ1-3	CASSLDGRAFGNTIYF	TGTGCCAGCAGCTTAGACGGCAGGGCCTTTGGAAACACCATATATTTT
NA	few	TRBV7-2	TRBJ2-1	CASSLSGGDNEQFF	TGTGCCAGCAGCTTATCGGGCGGGGACAATGAGCAGTTCTTC
NA	NA	TRBV4-3	TRBJ1-5	CASSQDWTNSNQPQHF	TGCGCCAGCAGCCAAGATTGGACCAATAGCAATCAGCCCCAGCATTTT